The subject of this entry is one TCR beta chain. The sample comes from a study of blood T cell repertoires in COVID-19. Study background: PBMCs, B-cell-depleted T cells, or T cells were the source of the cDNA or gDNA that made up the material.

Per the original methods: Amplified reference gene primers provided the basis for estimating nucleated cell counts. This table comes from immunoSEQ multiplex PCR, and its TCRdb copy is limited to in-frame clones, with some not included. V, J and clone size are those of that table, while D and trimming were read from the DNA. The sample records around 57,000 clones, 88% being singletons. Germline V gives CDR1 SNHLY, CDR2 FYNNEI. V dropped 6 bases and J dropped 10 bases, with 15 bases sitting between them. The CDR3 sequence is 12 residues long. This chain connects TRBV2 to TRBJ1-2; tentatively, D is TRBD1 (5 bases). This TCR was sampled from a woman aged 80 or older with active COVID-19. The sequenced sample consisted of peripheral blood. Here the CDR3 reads CASRDDGQDYTF. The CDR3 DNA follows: TGTGCCAGCAGGGACGACGGACAAGACTACACCTTC.